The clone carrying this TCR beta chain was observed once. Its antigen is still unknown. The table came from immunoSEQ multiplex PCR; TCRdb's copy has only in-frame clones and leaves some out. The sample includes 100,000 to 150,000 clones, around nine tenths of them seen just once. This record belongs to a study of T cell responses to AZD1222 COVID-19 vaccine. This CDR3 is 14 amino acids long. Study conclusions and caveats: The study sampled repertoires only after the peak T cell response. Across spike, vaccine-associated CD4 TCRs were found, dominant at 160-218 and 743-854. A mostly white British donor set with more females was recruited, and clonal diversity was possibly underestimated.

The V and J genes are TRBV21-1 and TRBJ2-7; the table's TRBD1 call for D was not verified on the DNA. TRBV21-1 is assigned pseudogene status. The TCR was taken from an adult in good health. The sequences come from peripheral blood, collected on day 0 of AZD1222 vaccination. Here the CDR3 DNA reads TGTGCCAGCATCAGCAGGGGGGTATTGGGCGAGCAGTACTTC. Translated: CASISRGVLGEQYF.